Presented here are 19 T cell receptor beta chains from one specimen sequenced in a study of shared T cell receptors in the human thymus. Sequenced by immunoSEQ multiplex PCR; TCRdb stores in-frame clones only, minus some. The sample consists of around 730,000 clones, 80% to 90% of them appearing once. This sample was shared with a second study, whose subject was human thymus T cells.

Sequenced material: thymocytes. These receptors were taken from a girl less than two years old with a congenital heart defect.

This rearrangement joins TRBV12-2 to TRBJ2-2; the D call in the table, TRBD2, was not verified against the DNA. TRBV12-2 is labeled a pseudogene. This CDR3 has 17 amino acids. CDR3 coding DNA: TGTGCAAGTCGTTCCTCGCCGACTAGCGGATACACCGGGGAGCTGTTTTTT. Amino acid sequence: CASRSSPTSGYTGELFF.

The chain recombines TRBV7-9 with TRBJ1-6; D call uncertain. The V end was cut by 1 base, the J end by 6 bases, with 13 bases between. Germline V gene data show CDR1 as SEHNR and CDR2 as FQNEAQ (reference sequence). The CDR3 totals 16 residues. The CDR3 region is CASSLVSRRGNSPLHF. CDR3 sequence (DNA): TGTGCCAGCAGCTTAGTGTCCCGGCGAGGTAATTCACCCCTCCACTTT.

In the case of this clone: Other DNA sequences in this sample translate to the same CDR3. The chain couples TRBV28 to TRBJ1-1; TRBD1 might be the D (5 bases). V lost 6 bases to trimming and J lost 4 bases, with 12 bases between them. This CDR3 is 13 amino acids long. The V gene's germline CDR1 is MDHEN and CDR2 SYDVKM. CDR3 coding DNA: TGTGCCAGCAGCTTGGGGGGGGGCACTGAAGCTTTCTTT. Translating it yields CASSLGGGTEAFF. Using reference TRBV28 and TRBJ1-1 for the parts outside the CDR3, the full variable domain is DVKVTQSSRYLVKRTGEKVFLECVQDMDHENMFWYRQDPGLGLRLIYFSYDVKMKEKGDIPEGYSVSREKKERFSLILESASTNQTSMYLCASSLGGGTEAFFGQGTRLTVV.

Of note for this clone: The same CDR3 arises from other DNA sequences in this sample as well. The chain couples TRBV5-1 to TRBJ1-1; 7 bases line up with TRBD1. J gave up 4 bases and V 0 bases, and 12 bases lay outside the gene matches. The germline V gene has CDR1 SGHRS and CDR2 YFSETQ. CDR3 length equals 17 residues. CDR3 sequence (DNA): TGCGCCAGCAGCTTGGTGACGGAGACAGGGAGGTTCACTGAAGCTTTCTTT. It is translated as CASSLVTETGRFTEAFF.

V and J are TRBV6-5 and TRBJ1-1; TRBD1 matches at 9 bases. With 8 bases clipped from V and 6 bases from J, the junction kept 10 bases outside the gene matches. CDR3 size: 14 residues. Germline V gives CDR1 MNHEY, CDR2 SVGAGI. This chain's CDR3 is CASARQGGEAEAFF. The CDR3 DNA follows: TGTGCCAGCGCGAGACAGGGGGGGGAAGCTGAAGCTTTCTTT.

V usage is TRBV10-3 and J usage is TRBJ2-7, with D uncertain. The germline V and J ends were trimmed by 3 bases and 4 bases, with 10 bases remaining between them. CDR1 and CDR2 (germline): ENHRY, SYGVKD. The CDR3 is 13 amino acids. Here the CDR3 DNA reads TGTGCCATCAGTGACAACTCGCAATACGAGCAGTACTTC. Translation: CAISDNSQYEQYF.

This chain connects TRBV25-1 to TRBJ2-7, with 8 bases aligning to TRBD1. Germline V CDR1 and CDR2: MGHDK, SYGVNS. This CDR3 is built from 14 residues. V lost 6 bases to trimming and J lost 4 bases; unmatched junction nucleotides: 8. DNA of the CDR3: TGTGCCAGCAGCTCCAGGGGGCGCGGGTACGAGCAGTACTTC. Its translation: CASSSRGRGYEQYF.

The chain has TRBV7-9 and TRBJ2-3; the match to TRBD2 covers 7 bases. There are 19 residues in the CDR3. The J segment lost 0 bases and the V segment lost 1 base, leaving 13 bases of the junction unmatched. The V gene's germline CDR1 is SEHNR and CDR2 FQNEAQ (reference sequence). For the CDR3, the DNA is TGTGCCAGCAGCTTAGGGGTTCGAAGCGGGGCCACTAGCACAGATACGCAGTATTTT. It encodes CASSLGVRSGATSTDTQYF.

The V and J genes are TRBV6-5 and TRBJ2-3, with D tentatively TRBD2 (6 bases). Germline CDR1 MNHEY, CDR2 SVGAGI. CDR3 size: 15 residues. The V end lost 2 bases, the J end lost 6 bases, and 15 bases lay between the germline ends. CDR3 protein: CASSYGPVRGDTQYF. The DNA for the CDR3 is TGTGCCAGCAGTTACGGGCCGGTCCGGGGGGATACGCAGTATTTT.

The chain links TRBV7-8 to TRBJ2-5, with TRBD1 identical over 9 bases. The V segment lost 6 bases and the J segment 5 bases; nucleotides outside the gene matches: 13. Germline V CDR1 and CDR2: SGHVS, FQNEAQ. The CDR3 has 16 amino acids. The CDR3, as DNA: TGTGCCAGCAGTCCAACCGGGACAGGGCGGGGGGAGACCCAGTACTTC. It yields the protein CASSPTGTGRGETQYF.

The V and J genes are TRBV28 and TRBJ2-7; 10 bases are a match to TRBD1. V shed 6 bases, J shed 5 bases, and the junction held 7 bases outside the gene matches. Germline V lookup: CDR1 MDHEN, CDR2 SYDVKM. The CDR3 length is 14 residues. The CDR3 spells CASSVGQGGNEQYF. The CDR3 DNA reads TGTGCCAGCAGCGTAGGACAGGGGGGGAACGAGCAGTACTTC.

The chain carries TRBV28 and TRBJ1-2, with D perhaps matching TRBD1 (6 bases). Germline assignment: CDR1 MDHEN and CDR2 SYDVKM. This CDR3 comprises 13 residues. V was cut by 6 bases and J by 8 bases, with 16 bases left in between. The CDR3 DNA follows: TGTGCCAGCAGGGACAACAGGGCCTGGGGCTACACCTTC. This gives the protein CASRDNRAWGYTF.

The V call is TRBV7-9, the J call TRBJ1-4; a weak D match, TRBD1 (6 bases). The CDR3 consists of 12 residues. Germline V CDR1 and CDR2: SEHNR, FQNEAQ (reference sequence). The V and J ends lost 4 bases and 8 bases respectively, with 8 bases between them. In DNA, the CDR3 is TGTGCCAGCAGCTATCAGGGGGAAAAACTGTTTTTT. This sequence encodes CASSYQGEKLFF.

The V gene is TRBV5-6, the J gene TRBJ2-3; TRBD2 aligns across 14 bases. CDR3 length: 15 residues. The germline V gene encodes CDR1 SGHDT and CDR2 YYEEEE. V gave up 4 bases and J gave up 4 bases; unmatched junction bases: 2. CDR3 amino acids: CASSLGLAGADTQYF. CDR3 DNA sequence: TGTGCCAGCAGCCTGGGACTAGCGGGGGCAGATACGCAGTATTTT. Full variable domain (rest looked up from reference TRBV5-6 and TRBJ2-3): DAGVTQSPTHLIKTRGQQVTLRCSPKSGHDTVSWYQQALGQGPQFIFQYYEEEERQRGNFPDRFSGHQFPNYSSELNVNALLLGDSALYLCASSLGLAGADTQYFGPGTRLTVL.

The chain recombines TRBV5-4 with TRBJ1-2; a possible D gene is TRBD1 (6 bases). Germline CDR1 and CDR2: SGHNT and YYREEE (reference sequence). The CDR3 sequence is 14 residues long. V was clipped by 0 bases and J by 1 base, with 7 bases between them. CDR3 in amino acids: CASSLEDSNYGYTF. The CDR3 DNA reads as TGTGCCAGCAGCTTGGAGGACAGTAACTATGGCTACACCTTC.

This chain connects TRBV5-1 to TRBJ1-2; D gene unclear. Deletions cut 0 bases from V and 4 bases from J, with 13 bases between. Germline V gene lookup returns CDR1 SGHRS and CDR2 YFSETQ. This CDR3 has 15 amino acids. DNA of the CDR3: TGCGCCAGCAGCTTGGGGCTCCTGAGGCGCTATGGCTACACCTTC. This encodes CASSLGLLRRYGYTF.

The CDR3 reads CASSVGWDCGYTF. CDR3 DNA sequence: TGTGCCAGCAGCGTAGGGTGGGACTGTGGCTACACCTTC. J is TRBJ1-2 and V is TRBV9, with D perhaps matching TRBD1 (5 bases). Germline-derived CDR1 and CDR2 are SGDLS and YYNGEE. Trimming left V 0 bases short and J 7 bases short, with 10 bases between. The CDR3 is 13 amino acids. The variable domain in full, with the rest retrieved from reference TRBV9 and TRBJ1-2, is DSGVTQTPKHLITATGQRVTLRCSPRSGDLSVYWYQQSLDQGLQFLIQYYNGEERAKGNILERFSAQQFPDLHSELNLSSLELGDSALYFCASSVGWDCGYTFGSGTRLTVV.

The chain uses TRBV5-5 and TRBJ2-1; TRBD1 agrees at 7 bases. With V trimmed by 3 bases and J by 2 bases, 5 bases remained unmatched. This CDR3 has 15 amino acids. CDR1 and CDR2 (germline): SGHKS, YYEKEE (reference sequence). The CDR3 DNA is TGTGCCAGCAGCTCAACGACAGGGACCTACAATGAGCAGTTCTTC. It specifies CASSSTTGTYNEQFF.

This chain connects TRBV5-6 to TRBJ2-2; TRBD1 matches at 7 bases. The CDR3 is made up of 16 amino acids. V was clipped by 3 bases and J by 2 bases; unmatched bases: 7. Germline V lookup: CDR1 SGHDT, CDR2 YYEEEE. The CDR3 coding sequence is TGTGCCAGCAGCTGGAGGACAGGAAGAAACACCGGGGAGCTGTTTTTT. The encoded protein is CASSWRTGRNTGELFF.